This T cell receptor beta chain was profiled in a study of technical replicates of blood from several donors (dated 2017 in TCRdb). Details on this clone: Its antigen target is currently unknown. Within one base of it there is no much larger clone, and no base qualities were kept.

Libraries were made using the immunoSEQ multiplex PCR assay. TCRdb retrieved this table from immuneACCESS and kept in-frame rearrangements only. Not all clones are present; in checked studies, unresolved V genes account for under half, and no reason is known for the remainder. The table for this sample lists about 88,000 clones; less than 95% of them were counted only once. Roughly 0.25% of the sample is in the top ten clones. The specimen was T cells isolated from PBMCs. The TCR sequence derives from a human donor in good health.

The CDR3 protein is CASSAHSVSTNEKLFF. The nucleotide sequence is TGTGCCAGCAGCGCCCATTCAGTGTCAACTAATGAAAAACTGTTTTTT. This chain is built from TRBV9 and TRBJ1-4, with the D gene not confidently named. Between the V and J ends, shortened by 3 bases and 0 bases respectively, the junction contains 12 bases. The CDR1 and CDR2 encoded by the germline V gene are SGDLS and YYNGEE. The CDR3 covers 16 residues, taking in both the cysteine and the phenylalanine. Only the CDR3 DNA stays, 48 bases, in frame from base 1.